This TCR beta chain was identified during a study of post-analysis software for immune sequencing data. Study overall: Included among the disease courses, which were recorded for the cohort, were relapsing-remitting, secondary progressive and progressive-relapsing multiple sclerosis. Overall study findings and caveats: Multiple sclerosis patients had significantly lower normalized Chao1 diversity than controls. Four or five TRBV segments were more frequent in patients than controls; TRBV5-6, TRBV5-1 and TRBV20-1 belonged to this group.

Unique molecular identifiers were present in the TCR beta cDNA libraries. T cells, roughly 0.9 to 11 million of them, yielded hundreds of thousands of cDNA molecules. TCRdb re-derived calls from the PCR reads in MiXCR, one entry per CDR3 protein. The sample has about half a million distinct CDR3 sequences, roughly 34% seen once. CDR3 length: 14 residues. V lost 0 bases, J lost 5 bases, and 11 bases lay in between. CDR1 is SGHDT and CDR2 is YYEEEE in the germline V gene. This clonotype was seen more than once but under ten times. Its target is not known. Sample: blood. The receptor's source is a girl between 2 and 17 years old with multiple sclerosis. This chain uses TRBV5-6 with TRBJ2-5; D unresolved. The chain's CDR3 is CASSLASLQETQYF. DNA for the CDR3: TGTGCCAGCAGCTTGGCCTCTCTGCAGGAGACCCAGTACTTC.